A selection of T cell receptor beta chains follows, all from one sample in a study of T cell repertoires in cytomegalovirus infection. These receptors lack a known antigen. TCRdb itself ran the reads through MiXCR, one entry per CDR3 protein. The table has about 500,000 distinct CDR3 sequences, 25% to 35% seen once; the top ten hold around a sixth. The starting material was cultured PBMCs, obtained from culture after CMV antigen stimulation. All receptors derive from a human donor in good health (CMV status not recorded). Some clones in this sample may be carry-over from other donors' samples. Both conserved end residues are part of each CDR3. D genes are given only for firm matches. The size of a clone is reported for some rows only, either as once, few or many, or as a class for expanded clones.

size: -
J: TRBJ2-1
V: TRBV11-2
D: TRBD2
DNA: TGTGCCAGCAGCTTAAGACTAGCGTTTTACAATGAGCAGTTCTTC
CDR3: CASSLRLAFYNEQFF

size: -
J: TRBJ2-7
V: TRBV5-6
D: -
DNA: TGTGCCAGCAGCTTCCTAGCGTCCGAGCAGTACTTC
CDR3: CASSFLASEQYF

size: -
J: TRBJ1-1
V: TRBV5-1
D: TRBD1
DNA: TGCGCCAGCAGCGGGCGGACAGGGGGCTTTGCTGAAGCTTTCTTT
CDR3: CASSGRTGGFAEAFF

size: -
J: TRBJ2-3
V: TRBV2
D: TRBD1
DNA: TGTGCCAGCAGTGAAGGGACAGGGCGGGATACGCAGTATTTT
CDR3: CASSEGTGRDTQYF

size: few
J: TRBJ1-5
V: TRBV24-1
D: TRBD1
DNA: TGTGCCACCAGTGATAAAAACAGGGGTTCGGCTCAGCCCCAGCATTTT
CDR3: CATSDKNRGSAQPQHF

size: few
J: TRBJ1-4
V: TRBV20-1
D: -
DNA: TGCAGTGCTAGCTTGGCAGCTACAACTAATGAAAAACTGTTTTTT
CDR3: CSASLAATTNEKLFF

size: many
J: TRBJ1-5
V: TRBV6-6
D: TRBD1
DNA: TGTGCCAGCAGTTACTCCGCCGGGACAGGGGTCATCTATAGCAATCAGCCCCAGCATTTT
CDR3: CASSYSAGTGVIYSNQPQHF

size: few
J: TRBJ2-3
V: TRBV10-3
D: TRBD2
DNA: TGTGCCATCACGGGAGGGTACTCAGATACGCAGTATTTT
CDR3: CAITGGYSDTQYF

size: -
J: TRBJ2-5
V: TRBV7-6
D: -
DNA: TGTGCCAGCAGCCTTAACTGGGGAGCAGAGACCCAGTACTTC
CDR3: CASSLNWGAETQYF

size: few
J: TRBJ2-5
V: TRBV11-2
D: -
DNA: TGTGCCAGCAGCTACCAAAAGACAGCCTTACAAGAGACCCAGTACTTC
CDR3: CASSYQKTALQETQYF

size: -
J: TRBJ2-7
V: TRBV6-6
D: -
DNA: TGTGCCAGCAGTTACTCCCGGGGCGGCCCCTACGAGCAGTACTTC
CDR3: CASSYSRGGPYEQYF

size: many
J: TRBJ2-3
V: TRBV6-2/TRBV6-3
D: TRBD2
DNA: TGTGCCAGCAGTTCCACACTAGCGGGAGGGCCTACGCAGTATTTT
CDR3: CASSSTLAGGPTQYF

size: many
J: TRBJ2-2
V: TRBV7-9
D: TRBD2
DNA: TGTGCCAGCAGCTCGACTAGCTCGGTCACCGGGGAGCTGTTTTTT
CDR3: CASSSTSSVTGELFF

size: -
J: TRBJ1-1
V: TRBV12-3/TRBV12-4
D: -
DNA: TGTGCCAGCAGTTTTGGGAAGGGGAACACTGAAGCTTTCTTT
CDR3: CASSFGKGNTEAFF

size: few
J: TRBJ2-6
V: TRBV6-2/TRBV6-3
D: -
DNA: TGTGCCAGCAGTTACATTTTTTCGTGGAGCTCTGGGGCCAACGTCCTGACTTTC
CDR3: CASSYIFSWSSGANVLTF

size: few
J: TRBJ2-2
V: TRBV19
D: TRBD2
DNA: TGTGCCAGTAGACCGGGGACTAGCGGGCTCATTGGGACCGGGGAGCTGTTTTTT
CDR3: CASRPGTSGLIGTGELFF

size: -
J: TRBJ2-2
V: TRBV7-3
D: -
DNA: TGTGCCAGCAGCCCAAACGGACGCACCGGGGAGCTGTTTTTT
CDR3: CASSPNGRTGELFF

size: -
J: TRBJ2-7
V: TRBV20-1
D: TRBD1
DNA: TGCAGTGCTAGGCTTACAGGGGGCGAATGGACCTACGAGCAGTACTTC
CDR3: CSARLTGGEWTYEQYF

size: -
J: TRBJ1-5
V: TRBV4-3
D: -
DNA: TGCGCCAGCAGCCAAGAGGTTGGAGGGGGTGGCAATCAGCCCCAGCATTTT
CDR3: CASSQEVGGGGNQPQHF

size: -
J: TRBJ2-5
V: TRBV7-4
D: -
DNA: TGTGCCAGCAGCTTAGTCCTTTGGGAAACCGAAGAGACCCAGTACTTC
CDR3: CASSLVLWETEETQYF

size: many
J: TRBJ2-3
V: TRBV7-2
D: -
DNA: TGTGCCAGCAGCTTAGACTTCCTAGATACGCAGTATTTT
CDR3: CASSLDFLDTQYF

size: few
J: TRBJ1-5
V: TRBV18
D: -
DNA: TGTGCCAGCTCACTACCGGGGGGCACTGACTCACGGCCCCAGCATTTT
CDR3: CASSLPGGTDSRPQHF